This TCR beta chain was observed in a study of blood T cell repertoires in COVID-19 (TCRdb year 2020). About the study as a whole: Samples from collaborators originated in the United States, Italy and Spain and spanned both the acute and convalescent phases of COVID-19. The material from the prospective study consisted of cDNA or gDNA derived from T cells, B-cell-depleted T cells, or PBMCs. Deeply sampled blood TCRbeta repertoires from subjects exposed to, actively infected with, or recovered from COVID-19 were included in the dataset. The repertoires were made available in a free public database intended to serve as a resource for research on the immune response to SARS-CoV-2. Samples came from the ongoing ImmuneRACE study (first 160 participants) plus 1,254 subjects from 6 global collaborators. Nearly every sample came with metadata listing a de-identified subject ID, COVID-19 status, age in years and sex. Where HLA class I and class II types were available, the types were taken from metadata supplied by the sample provider, not from assay-based typing. Paper-wide results and their limitations: The amount of clinical and demographic metadata varied by source and participant and was provided uncurated.

Each collaborating institution followed its own protocols to collect whole blood in K2EDTA tubes. For TCRbeta analysis, collaborators shipped samples in one of three forms: frozen whole blood, isolated PBMCs, or DNA extracted from either of those sample types. Comment on this clone: It has no known antigen specificity. Qualities for individual bases were not recorded, and no much larger clone is one base off.

TCRbeta CDR3 regions were amplified from genomic DNA using the immunoSEQ Assay, a bias-controlled multiplex PCR. In the paper's pipeline: Within the assay, amplification of reference gene primers was used to estimate how many nucleated cells each sample contained. To quantify the absolute abundance of each unique TCRbeta CDR3 rearrangement, sequence reads were collapsed and filtered. For each sample, productive Simpson clonality was calculated as the square root of Simpson's diversity index across productive rearrangements. What TCRdb holds here is the immuneACCESS table cut down to in-frame rearrangements. Part of the clones is not present; checked against another copy, under half of the missing clones reflect an unresolved V gene, and the others are unexplained. The V and J calls and the clone size are those of that table, but D and trimming were determined from the DNA. This sample lists tens of thousands of clones; 86% were detected once. The ten largest clones add up to 6.5% to 9% of the sample.

As encoded in the germline V gene, CDR1 is KGHDR while CDR2 is SFDVKD. The germline V and J ends show losses of 4 bases and 8 bases respectively, and no gene match explains 14 bases of the junction. The CDR3 numbers 18 residues from cysteine through phenylalanine. Only CDR3 DNA is held: 54 bases, read in frame from base 1. This TCR was sampled from a man aged 25 to 45 with acute or convalescent COVID-19. The rearranged segments are TRBV24-1 and TRBJ2-4, with 12 junctional bases fitting TRBD2. The sequencing sample was made of peripheral blood. Read as DNA, the sequence is TGTGCCACCAGTGACCCTCTAGCGGGAGGGCCGCTTCGGGACATTCAGTACTTC. Its product reads: CATSDPLAGGPLRDIQYF.